These T cell receptor beta chains were read from a single sample in a study of response to subunit inactivated influenza vaccine. TCRdb analysed the RT-PCR reads with MiXCR anew, one entry per CDR3 protein. The sample records roughly 540,000 distinct CDR3 sequences, under 30% being singletons. This sample was shared with a second study, whose subject was T cells expressing NK-cell markers.

The sample in question was CD4+ T cells sorted from PBMCs, obtained 11 to 12 days after vaccination. The source is a man aged 45 to 65 who received an inactivated influenza vaccine. The CDR3 runs from the conserved cysteine through the conserved F or W. The order of the fields is J gene, V gene, CDR3 protein.

J: TRBJ2-3
V: TRBV24-1
CDR3: CATSDHTSALPFDTQYF

J: TRBJ2-7
V: TRBV18
CDR3: CASSMTKGATYEQYF

J: TRBJ2-3
V: TRBV20-1
CDR3: CSAREPLSGRSADTQYF

J: TRBJ1-5
V: TRBV20-1
CDR3: CSADQGPGQPQHF

J: TRBJ2-6
V: TRBV4-3
CDR3: CASSQATGTGSGANVLTF

J: TRBJ2-4
V: TRBV28
CDR3: CASGLPNIQYF

J: TRBJ2-7
V: TRBV3-1
CDR3: CASSLPGTTEQYF

J: TRBJ2-1
V: TRBV12-5
CDR3: CASGRQTIAGAYNEQFF

J: TRBJ2-4
V: TRBV28
CDR3: CASSPWTGPAKNIQYF

J: TRBJ1-6
V: TRBV14
CDR3: CASSQDQGRHSPLHF

J: TRBJ1-1
V: TRBV28
CDR3: CASSPRGSGVTEAFF

J: TRBJ2-3
V: TRBV28
CDR3: CASLLGGLGDTQYF

J: TRBJ1-3
V: TRBV7-6
CDR3: CASSLGGTVSGNTIYF